Detailed here is one TCR beta chain. Other DNA sequences of this sample code for an identical CDR3. The data stem from a study of cytomegalovirus exposure and HLA in healthy donors. Germline V CDR1 and CDR2: SGHAT, FQNNGV. This CDR3 has 15 amino acids. V lost 0 bases, J lost 6 bases, and 14 bases lay in between. The PCR used 60 Vbeta and 13 Jbeta primers. Libraries were prepared by immunoSEQ multiplex PCR; TCRdb keeps only in-frame clonotypes and omits some of them. In the table there are some 89,000 clones, approximately 80% of which are singletons. Material for sequencing was PBMCs. The chain uses TRBV11-2 and TRBJ1-2; tentative D call: TRBD1 (6 bases). The clonotype originates from a woman aged 25 to 39 in good health and CMV-seronegative. CDR3 protein: CASSLDASRTDGYTF. The CDR3 DNA follows: TGTGCCAGCAGCTTAGATGCGTCGAGGACAGATGGCTACACCTTC.